Sequencing of this T cell receptor (beta chain) was carried out in a study of blood T cell repertoires in COVID-19 (dated by TCRdb to the early 2020s). Background for the entire study: The collaborator samples originated in the United States, Italy and Spain and spanned the acute and convalescent phases of COVID-19. Subjects who had been exposed to COVID-19, were actively infected with it, or had recovered from it provided the deeply sampled blood TCRbeta repertoires that made up the dataset. The prospective study material was composed of cDNA or gDNA derived from T cells, B-cell-depleted T cells, or PBMCs. Where HLA class I and class II types were available, the types were taken from metadata supplied by the sample provider, not from assay-based typing. A de-identified subject ID, COVID-19 status, age in years and sex were almost always included in the sample metadata. Samples were obtained from the ongoing ImmuneRACE study (first 160 participants) and from 950 to 1,500 subjects provided by 6 global collaborators. A freely available public database, intended as a resource for researchers studying the immune response to SARS-CoV-2, is where the repertoires were released.

The CDR3 measures 14 amino acids from cysteine to phenylalanine. Solely the CDR3 DNA is kept, with 42 bases framed from the first base. Compared with germline, V lacks 4 bases and J lacks 2 bases; bases without a gene match: 3. CDR1 and CDR2 are drawn from the germline V gene: SGHDT, YYEEEE. Collaborating institutions collected whole blood in K2EDTA tubes following their own protocols. For TCRbeta analysis, collaborator samples were shipped as frozen whole blood, as isolated PBMCs, or as DNA extracted from either sample type. This clone was detected a few times. Its recognized antigen is unknown. No base qualities exist here, and no much larger clone lies one base off it. TCRbeta CDR3 regions were amplified from genomic DNA by means of the immunoSEQ Assay, a bias-controlled multiplex PCR. Per the authors' processing: Within the assay, amplification of reference gene primers was used to estimate how many nucleated cells each sample contained. To quantify the absolute abundance of each unique TCRbeta CDR3 rearrangement, sequence reads were collapsed and filtered. For each sample, productive Simpson clonality was calculated as the square root of Simpson's diversity index across productive rearrangements. Drawn from immuneACCESS, this table holds only the in-frame rearrangements with V and J called that TCRdb kept. Clones are partly lost; checked studies trace under half to an unresolved V gene and leave the rest unexplained. V and J calls and clone size are given by that table; D and trimming were obtained from the DNA. The sample table lists about 50,000 clones, 70% to 90% of them with a count of one. Together, the top ten hold less than 20% of the sample.

The full study reports these points: Clinical and demographic metadata were provided uncurated, with the amount varying by source and participant.

Sequencing was done on a sample of peripheral blood. This sequence was found in a human donor in a cohort sampled during active COVID-19. The donor label of this sample is uncertain. Recombination joined TRBV5-6 with TRBJ2-7, with TRBD1 identical over 10 junction bases. The CDR3 region: CASSLGTGAYEQYF. DNA sequence: TGTGCCAGCAGCCTAGGGACAGGGGCCTACGAGCAGTACTTC. This CDR3, with the reference TRBV5-6 and TRBJ2-7 proteins standing in past its ends, gives the full variable domain DAGVTQSPTHLIKTRGQQVTLRCSPKSGHDTVSWYQQALGQGPQFIFQYYEEEERQRGNFPDRFSGHQFPNYSSELNVNALLLGDSALYLCASSLGTGAYEQYFGPGTRLTVT.